Below, 2 T cell receptor beta chains from the same sample are listed, as sequenced in a study of response to subunit inactivated influenza vaccine (dated by TCRdb to 2016 to 2019). Libraries were built with RT-PCR. TCRdb names Illumina HiSeq 2500 as the instrument used. TCRdb trimmed public reads at Q25 via fastp, called clones via MiXCR and kept in-frame beta chains. Under each unique CDR3 protein, matching rows form one entry showing the most common genes and DNA. Recorded for this sample are some 190,000 distinct CDR3 sequences; approximately 15% of them occurred a single time. The ten largest clonotypes hold approximately 24% of the sample. Sequenced here: CD8+ T cells sorted from PBMCs, sampled 4 to 6 days after vaccination. The receptors stem from a man aged 45-60 years who received an inactivated influenza vaccine. Donor details come from another sample of the same person, matched by shared clones.

The genes are TRBV9 and TRBJ2-6; D possibly corresponds to TRBD2 (5 bases). The CDR3 covers 16 residues. V lost 4 bases to trimming and J lost 0 bases, with 11 bases between them. Germline V CDR1 and CDR2: SGDLS, YYNGEE. DNA for the CDR3: TGTGCCAGCAGCCCAGGACTGCTCTCTGGGGCCAACGTCCTGACTTTC. Encoded protein: CASSPGLLSGANVLTF. The full variable domain, its missing parts supplied by reference TRBV9 and TRBJ2-6, is DSGVTQTPKHLITATGQRVTLRCSPRSGDLSVYWYQQSLDQGLQFLIQYYNGEERAKGNILERFSAQQFPDLHSELNLSSLELGDSALYFCASSPGLLSGANVLTFGAGSRLTVL.

This clonotype was seen a few times. V is TRBV12-3 or TRBV12-4 and J is TRBJ1-2; D gene uncertain. Deletions cut 0 bases from V and 4 bases from J, with 15 bases between. This CDR3 comprises 16 residues. In DNA form, the CDR3 reads TGTGCCAGCAGTTTAGCCGTCGGGGAGCTACGCTATGGCTACACCTTC. Encoded protein: CASSLAVGELRYGYTF.